This T cell receptor (beta chain) was recorded in a study of control samples from healthy donors and cancer patients. Assay: immunoSEQ multiplex PCR; the TCRdb copy retains only in-frame clones and omits some. The data hold 90,000 to 95,000 clones, with about 82% observed a single time. The junction had 2 bases not matched to a gene; V was cut back by 4 bases and J by 5 bases. The CDR3 extends over 13 amino acids. The rearrangement links TRBV12-3 or TRBV12-4 to TRBJ1-1; 9 bases align to TRBD1. The sequenced sample consisted of blood. The sequence derives from a man aged 25-45 years in good health. The chain's CDR3 is CASSWGTGTEAFF. The CDR3 DNA is TGTGCCAGCAGTTGGGGGACAGGGACTGAAGCTTTCTTT.